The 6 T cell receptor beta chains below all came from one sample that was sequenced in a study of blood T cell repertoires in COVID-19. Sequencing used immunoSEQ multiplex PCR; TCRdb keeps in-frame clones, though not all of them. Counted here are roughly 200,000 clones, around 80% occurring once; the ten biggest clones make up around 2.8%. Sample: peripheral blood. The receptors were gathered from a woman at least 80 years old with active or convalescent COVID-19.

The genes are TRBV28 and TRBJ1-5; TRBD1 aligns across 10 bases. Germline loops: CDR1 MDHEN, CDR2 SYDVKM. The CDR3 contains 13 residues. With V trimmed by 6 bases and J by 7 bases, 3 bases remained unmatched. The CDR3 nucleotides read TGTGCCAGCAGGTCGACAGGGGGCCAGCCCCAGCATTTT. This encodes CASRSTGGQPQHF.

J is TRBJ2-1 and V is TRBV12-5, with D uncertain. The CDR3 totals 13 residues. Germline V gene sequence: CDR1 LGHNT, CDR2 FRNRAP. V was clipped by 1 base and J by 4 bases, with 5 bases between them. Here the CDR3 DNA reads TGTGCTAGTGGTTTGGCCAGTTACAATGAGCAGTTCTTC. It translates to CASGLASYNEQFF.

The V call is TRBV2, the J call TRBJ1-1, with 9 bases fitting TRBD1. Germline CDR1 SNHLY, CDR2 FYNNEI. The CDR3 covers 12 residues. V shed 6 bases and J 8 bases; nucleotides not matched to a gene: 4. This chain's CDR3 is CASRGDRAEAFF. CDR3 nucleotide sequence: TGTGCCAGCAGAGGGGACAGGGCAGAAGCTTTCTTT. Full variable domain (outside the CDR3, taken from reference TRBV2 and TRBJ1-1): EPEVTQTPSHQVTQMGQEVILRCVPISNHLYFYWYRQILGQKVEFLVSFYNNEISEKSEIFDDQFSVERPDGSNFTLKIRSTKLEDSAMYFCASRGDRAEAFFGQGTRLTVV.

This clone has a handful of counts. The CDR3 loop is CASSPLAAGYGYTF. DNA for the CDR3: TGTGCCAGCTCACCACTGGCGGCTGGGTATGGCTACACCTTC. V and J are TRBV18 and TRBJ1-2; D gene ambiguous. The length of the CDR3 is 14 residues. CDR1 KGHSH and CDR2 LQKENI come from the germline V gene. Between the trimmed V and J ends, which lost 1 base and 5 bases, there was a span of 11 bases.

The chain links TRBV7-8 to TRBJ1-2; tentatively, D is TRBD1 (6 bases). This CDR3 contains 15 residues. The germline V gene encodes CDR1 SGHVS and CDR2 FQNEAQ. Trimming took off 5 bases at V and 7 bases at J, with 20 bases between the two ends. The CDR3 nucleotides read TGTGCCAGCAGCCACGGGGGGGCGGTGCTCGGTGGCTACACCTTC. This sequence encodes CASSHGGAVLGGYTF. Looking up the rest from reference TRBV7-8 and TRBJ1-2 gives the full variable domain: GAGVSQSPRYKVAKRGQDVALRCDPISGHVSLFWYQQALGQGPEFLTYFQNEAQLDKSGLPSDRFFAERPEGSVSTLKIQRTQQEDSAVYLCASSHGGAVLGGYTFGSGTRLTVV.

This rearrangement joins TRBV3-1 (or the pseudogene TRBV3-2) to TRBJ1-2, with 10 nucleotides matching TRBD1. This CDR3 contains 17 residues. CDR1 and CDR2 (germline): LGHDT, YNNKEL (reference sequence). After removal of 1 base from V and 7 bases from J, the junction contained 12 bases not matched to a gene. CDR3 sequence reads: CASSQVVLRDRGGGYTF. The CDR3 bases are TGTGCCAGCAGCCAAGTGGTACTCCGGGACAGGGGCGGTGGCTACACCTTC.